The clone carrying this T cell receptor (beta chain) was found once. Losses at the gene ends were 4 bases for V and 0 bases for J; bases not matched to a gene: 5. Per the germline V gene, CDR1 is SQVTM and CDR2 is ANQGSEA. The CDR3 sequence is 15 residues long. This record comes from a study of blood T cell repertoires in COVID-19. The repertoire was sequenced with immunoSEQ multiplex PCR; TCRdb's copy has only in-frame clones and lacks some. The repertoire has roughly 450,000 clones, less than 95% of them found once; the top ten carry less than 0.75%. This receptor was identified in a man aged 18-30 years who had recovered from COVID-19. This chain joins TRBV29-1 and TRBJ2-1; TRBD2 aligns across 8 bases. Sequenced material: PBMCs or T cells enriched from blood (not recorded which). The CDR3 DNA is TGCAGCGTTGTACTAGCGGTTATCTCCTACAATGAGCAGTTCTTC. It codes for CSVVLAVISYNEQFF.